The 3 T cell receptor beta chains below come from one sample, sequenced in a study of T cells after posttransplantation cyclophosphamide. Treatment was busulfan-fludarabine conditioning, a marrow graft, and cyclophosphamide on days +3 and +4. Method: immunoSEQ multiplex PCR; TCRdb's copy keeps in-frame clones and lacks some. The sample shows a few thousand clones, 83% of them seen only once. Here the sequenced sample was CD4+ T cells sorted from blood, taken roughly 250 days after a stem cell transplant with posttransplant cyclophosphamide. These TCRs come from a male patient between 25 and 39 years old who received an allogeneic stem cell transplant from a related donor, was CMV-positive, and had no GVHD. Among the T cells, some may be from the graft donor.

The rearrangement uses TRBV7-2 and TRBJ2-7, with TRBD1 as a possible D gene (6 bases). The CDR3 loop spans 14 amino acids. Trimming took off 1 base at V and 1 base at J, with 8 bases between the two ends. Germline lookup yields CDR1 SGHTA and CDR2 FQGNSA. This CDR3 is CASSLVGQSYEQYF. The DNA of the CDR3 is TGTGCCAGCAGCTTAGTGGGACAATCCTACGAGCAGTACTTC.

V is TRBV7-7 and J is TRBJ2-1; D is possibly TRBD2 (6 bases). The CDR3 consists of 13 residues. Germline CDR1 SSHAT, CDR2 FNYEAQ (reference sequence). The V and J ends lost 5 bases and 10 bases respectively, with 15 bases between them. The DNA of the CDR3 is TGTGCCAGCAGCCGTACATTCCGGGAGGAGCAGTTCTTC. It yields the protein CASSRTFREEQFF.

This clone was found a few times. The rearrangement uses TRBV30 and TRBJ2-1; the D gene is possibly TRBD2 (6 bases). Looked up from germline, CDR1 is GTSNPN and CDR2 is SVGIG (reference sequence). V gave up 0 bases and J gave up 3 bases, with 12 bases separating them. The CDR3 is made up of 15 amino acids. The CDR3 spells CAWSVGSGNYNEQFF. The CDR3 DNA reads TGTGCCTGGAGTGTAGGTAGCGGAAACTACAATGAGCAGTTCTTC.